Listed below are T cell receptor beta chains from one sample, sequenced in a study of T cell changes during pregnancy in multiple sclerosis. The data were produced by immunoSEQ multiplex PCR, yet TCRdb's version contains in-frame clones alone and is incomplete. Of about 79,000 clones in the sample, around 93% were seen once. The sample consisted of peripheral blood, taken in the second trimester of pregnancy. Receptor source: a female donor in good health, enrolled as a control in a pregnancy study. Each CDR3 is given with its conserved first and last residue. A D gene is named only where the DNA matches it firmly.

v_call: TRBV19
d_call: NA
j_call: TRBJ2-7
cdr3_aa: CASSPYRVTYEQYF
cdr3_nt: TGTGCCAGTTCACCCTACAGGGTTACCTACGAGCAGTACTTC

v_call: TRBV7-2
d_call: NA
j_call: TRBJ1-1
cdr3_aa: CASSLPHEANTEAFF
cdr3_nt: TGTGCCAGCAGCCTCCCTCATGAAGCAAACACTGAAGCTTTCTTT

v_call: TRBV6-1
d_call: TRBD1
j_call: TRBJ2-2
cdr3_aa: CATENAGGNTGELFF
cdr3_nt: TGTGCCACCGAAAATGCAGGGGGGAACACCGGGGAGCTGTTTTTT

v_call: TRBV4-3
d_call: NA
j_call: TRBJ1-1
cdr3_aa: CASSREGRGITEAFF
cdr3_nt: TGCGCCAGCAGCCGGGAAGGGCGGGGAATAACTGAAGCTTTCTTT

v_call: TRBV11-2
d_call: TRBD1
j_call: TRBJ1-5
cdr3_aa: CASSLEQGGNQPQHF
cdr3_nt: TGTGCCAGCAGCTTAGAGCAGGGGGGTAATCAGCCCCAGCATTTT

v_call: TRBV25-1
d_call: NA
j_call: TRBJ1-1
cdr3_aa: CASSERLNTEAFF
cdr3_nt: TGTGCCAGCAGTGAGAGGTTGAACACTGAAGCTTTCTTT

v_call: TRBV7-2
d_call: NA
j_call: TRBJ1-6
cdr3_aa: CASSLSRTLDSPLHF
cdr3_nt: TGTGCCAGCAGCTTATCAAGGACTCTCGATTCACCCCTCCACTTT

v_call: TRBV7-2
d_call: NA
j_call: TRBJ2-3
cdr3_aa: CASSSGLTASTDTQYF
cdr3_nt: TGTGCCAGCAGCTCAGGACTGACTGCTAGCACAGATACGCAGTATTTT

v_call: TRBV7-2
d_call: NA
j_call: TRBJ1-5
cdr3_aa: CASSFSNQPQHF
cdr3_nt: TGTGCCAGCAGCTTCTCCAATCAGCCCCAGCATTTT

v_call: TRBV5-8
d_call: NA
j_call: TRBJ2-7
cdr3_aa: CASSSTGPLLYF
cdr3_nt: TGTGCCAGCAGCTCTACAGGGCCCCTTCTATACTTC

v_call: TRBV5-1
d_call: TRBD1
j_call: TRBJ2-7
cdr3_aa: CASSSTGNSYEQYF
cdr3_nt: TGCGCCAGCAGCTCGACAGGGAACTCCTACGAGCAGTACTTC

v_call: TRBV5-5
d_call: NA
j_call: TRBJ2-7
cdr3_aa: CASSLDRTNYEQYF
cdr3_nt: TGTGCCAGCAGCTTGGACAGAACCAACTACGAGCAGTACTTC

v_call: TRBV11-2
d_call: TRBD1
j_call: TRBJ1-2
cdr3_aa: CASSLITGTVSNGYTF
cdr3_nt: TGTGCCAGCAGCTTGATAACAGGGACAGTCTCAAATGGCTACACCTTC

v_call: TRBV30
d_call: NA
j_call: TRBJ2-7
cdr3_aa: CASIRPPRDEQYF
cdr3_nt: TGTGCCTCGATAAGGCCCCCGAGGGACGAGCAGTACTTC

v_call: TRBV19
d_call: NA
j_call: TRBJ2-7
cdr3_aa: CASRRQTDSYEQYF
cdr3_nt: TGTGCCAGTAGGCGACAGACCGATTCCTACGAGCAGTACTTC

v_call: TRBV12-5
d_call: TRBD2
j_call: TRBJ2-2
cdr3_aa: CASGLVLGLAGNTGELFF
cdr3_nt: TGTGCTAGTGGTTTGGTACTCGGTCTAGCGGGGAACACCGGGGAGCTGTTTTTT

v_call: TRBV7-2
d_call: NA
j_call: TRBJ2-1
cdr3_aa: CASSFYRENEQFF
cdr3_nt: TGTGCCAGCAGCTTTTATCGGGAGAATGAGCAGTTCTTC

v_call: TRBV6-5
d_call: NA
j_call: TRBJ1-4
cdr3_aa: CASSYGQEREKLFF
cdr3_nt: TGTGCCAGCAGTTACGGGCAGGAAAGGGAAAAACTGTTTTTT

v_call: TRBV27
d_call: TRBD1
j_call: TRBJ1-5
cdr3_aa: CASSLTGWSNQPQHF
cdr3_nt: TGTGCCAGCAGCTTGACAGGGTGGAGCAATCAGCCCCAGCATTTT

v_call: TRBV7-8
d_call: NA
j_call: TRBJ1-5
cdr3_aa: CASSLDYNQPQHF
cdr3_nt: TGTGCCAGCAGCTTAGATTATAATCAGCCCCAGCATTTT

v_call: TRBV6-6
d_call: TRBD1
j_call: TRBJ1-1
cdr3_aa: CASSQTGTVNTEAFF
cdr3_nt: TGTGCCAGCAGTCAGACCGGGACAGTGAACACTGAAGCTTTCTTT

v_call: TRBV15
d_call: TRBD1
j_call: TRBJ2-7
cdr3_aa: CATSRTRDRRGGEQYF
cdr3_nt: TGTGCCACCAGCAGAACGCGGGACAGGCGTGGGGGCGAGCAGTACTTC